The 29 T cell receptor beta chains listed next were all sequenced from one sample in a study of liver allograft versus peripheral blood T cells. The wider study: Comparative analysis was performed on T cell receptor repertoires from transplanted livers and from recipients' peripheral blood.

Each CDR3 protein gets one entry after TCRdb re-called the reads with MiXCR. The table has roughly 1,600 distinct CDR3 sequences, about 16% seen once. Every receptor here comes from a human patient who had a liver transplant. Some T cells may be graft donor cells.

A remark on this clonotype: Compared with germline, one end of the junction differs, possibly owing to a read error. The chain is built from TRBV5-6 and TRBJ2-5; the D gene is possibly TRBD2 (7 bases). The CDR3 consists of 12 residues. Germline CDR1 and CDR2: SGHDT and YYEEEE. For the CDR3, the DNA is TGTGCCAGCAGCCAGGGGCGGGAGACCCAGCACTTC. Translated: CASSQGRETQHF.

This clonotype ranks as medium-sized. V gene TRBV12-3 or TRBV12-4 combines with J gene TRBJ2-1, with D possibly matching TRBD2 (6 bases). The CDR3 consists of 12 residues. V lost 6 bases to trimming and J lost 9 bases, with 12 bases between them. In DNA, the CDR3 is TGTGCCAGCAGGGTTAGCGGAGGTGAGCAGTTCTTC. As protein: CASRVSGGEQFF.

Relative to its sample, this clonotype is medium-sized. The chain combines TRBV13 with TRBJ2-2, with 8 positions matching TRBD2. The CDR3 spans 16 residues. Germline CDR1 is PRHDT and CDR2 is FYEKMQ (reference sequence). V was clipped by 1 base and J by 2 bases; unmatched bases: 3. DNA for the CDR3: TGTGCCAGCAGCTTAGAACTAGCGGTAAACACCGGGGAGCTGTTTTTT. Protein product: CASSLELAVNTGELFF. Together with reference TRBV13 and TRBJ2-2, the CDR3 gives the full variable domain: AAGVIQSPRHLIKEKRETATLKCYPIPRHDTVYWYQQGPGQDPQFLISFYEKMQSDKGSIPDRFSAQQFSDYHSELNMSSLELGDSALYFCASSLELAVNTGELFFGEGSRLTVL.

V is TRBV2 and J is TRBJ1-2, with TRBD1 matching over 7 bases. Germline V gives CDR1 SNHLY, CDR2 FYNNEI. Losses at the gene ends were 5 bases for V and 1 base for J; bases not matched to a gene: 7. This CDR3 has 15 residues. DNA for the CDR3: TGTGCCAGCAGTTTTACGGGACAGAGTAACTATGGCTACACCTTC. This encodes CASSFTGQSNYGYTF.

Details on this clonotype: With only one base between it and a far larger clone, this is likely a read error. The chain employs TRBV13 and TRBJ1-6; 7 bases are shared with TRBD1. The CDR3 spans 17 residues. Germline values: CDR1 PRHDT, CDR2 FYEKMQ (reference sequence). CDR3 nucleotide sequence: TGTGCCGGCAGACGTTATAAAACAGGGGCGAGGAATTCACCCCTCCACTTT. Translation gives CAGRRYKTGARNSPLHF. Full variable domain (rest looked up from reference TRBV13 and TRBJ1-6): AAGVIQSPRHLIKEKRETATLKCYPIPRHDTVYWYQQGPGQDPQFLISFYEKMQSDKGSIPDRFSAQQFSDYHSELNMSSLELGDSALYFCAGRRYKTGARNSPLHFGNGTRLTVT.

This clonotype rates as medium-sized. The CDR3 DNA is TGTGCCAGCAGCCCAAAGGGGACTACGGGTGAGCAGTTCTTC. It specifies CASSPKGTTGEQFF. The chain uses TRBV7-2 and TRBJ2-1, with 7 bases lining up with TRBD2. Unmatched junction bases numbered 10, after V lost 5 bases and J lost 9 bases. The CDR3 is 14 amino acids. CDR1 is SGHTA and CDR2 is FQGNSA in the germline V gene.

In its sample, this clonotype ranks as medium-sized (0.01 to 0.1%). This chain connects TRBV12-3 or TRBV12-4 to TRBJ1-2, with 11 bases fitting TRBD1. Germline trimming cut 3 bases from V and 6 bases from J; bases unmatched to any gene: 6. This CDR3 region has 15 residues. The CDR3 DNA is TGTGCCAGCAGTTTTGGACAGGGGGCAACTCATGGCTACACCTTC. Residues: CASSFGQGATHGYTF.

CDR3 bases: TGTGCCAGCAGCTTTTCAGGGGGCTTGGACGGGGAGCTGTTTTTT. Translating it yields CASSFSGGLDGELFF. The V call is TRBV7-3, the J call TRBJ2-2, with 8 bases fitting TRBD1. The germline CDR1 and CDR2 sequences are SGHTA and FQGTGA. The V segment lost 3 bases and the J segment 7 bases; nucleotides outside the gene matches: 7. The CDR3 consists of 15 residues.

This clonotype is large. This chain uses TRBV6-2 or TRBV6-3 with TRBJ2-1; perhaps TRBD2 as D (5 bases). Per germline, CDR1 MNHEY and CDR2 SVGEGT. CDR3 length: 13 amino acids. Between the trimmed V and J ends, which lost 8 bases and 6 bases, there was a span of 14 bases. CDR3 DNA: TGTGCCAGCGGAGAGGGAAGAGGCAATGAGCAGTTCTTC. This gives the protein CASGEGRGNEQFF.

V and J are TRBV20-1 and TRBJ2-3; TRBD2 matches at 9 bases. Germline V gives CDR1 DFQATT, CDR2 SNEGSKA (reference sequence). Losses at the gene ends were 2 bases for V and 4 bases for J; bases not matched to a gene: 4. The CDR3 sequence is 14 residues long. DNA for the CDR3: TGCAGTGCTAGACGCGCGGGAGGGGCAGATACGCAGTATTTT. Its translation is CSARRAGGADTQYF.

The V gene is TRBV6-5, the J gene TRBJ2-7; 9 nucleotides line up with TRBD1. Trimming removed 6 bases from V and 1 base from J; junction bases left unmatched: 7. Germline assignment: CDR1 MNHEY and CDR2 SVGAGI. The CDR3 covers 15 residues. CDR3 nucleotides: TGTGCCAGCAGACCTCCGGGACAGGGTTCCTACGAGCAGTACTTC. This gives the protein CASRPPGQGSYEQYF.

This clonotype was found many times. The chain couples TRBV20-1 to TRBJ2-1; D might be TRBD1 (6 bases). The CDR3 sequence is 16 residues long. The V end lost 0 bases, the J end lost 4 bases, and 16 bases lay between the germline ends. Per germline, CDR1 DFQATT and CDR2 SNEGSKA (reference sequence). The CDR3 DNA sequence: TGCAGTGCTAGAGATTTGTCCGGGACACTTTACAATGAGCAGTTCTTC. Protein: CSARDLSGTLYNEQFF.

By share, this clonotype ranks as medium-sized (0.01 to 0.1%). The chain joins TRBV30 to TRBJ2-4, with D unresolved. The germline V gene has CDR1 GTSNPN and CDR2 SVGIG (reference sequence). Trimming shortened V by 2 bases and J by 1 base, and 12 bases separated the two germline ends. This CDR3 has 15 amino acids. The DNA of the CDR3 is TGTGCCTGGAGTACGGGTTTTGGGGCCAAAAACATTCAGTACTTC. It translates to CAWSTGFGAKNIQYF.

V and J are TRBV5-1 and TRBJ2-7, with D possibly being TRBD1 (8 bases). The V gene's germline CDR1 is SGHRS and CDR2 YFSETQ. Trimming removed 0 bases from V and 5 bases from J, with 18 bases in between. The CDR3 loop spans 16 amino acids. Written as DNA, the CDR3 is TGCGCCAGCAGCTTGGCCCACCGACAGGGGAGGGACGAGCAGTACTTC. This translates into CASSLAHRQGRDEQYF. Full variable domain (outside the CDR3, taken from reference TRBV5-1 and TRBJ2-7): KAGVTQTPRYLIKTRGQQVTLSCSPISGHRSVSWYQQTPGQGLQFLFEYFSETQRNKGNFPGRFSGRQFSNSRSEMNVSTLELGDSALYLCASSLAHRQGRDEQYFGPGTRLTVT.

V usage is TRBV27 and J usage is TRBJ1-2; TRBD1 matches 8 bases. Germline CDR1 is MNHEY and CDR2 is SMNVEV (reference sequence). Losses at the gene ends were 7 bases for V and 6 bases for J; bases not matched to a gene: 10. The CDR3 is made up of 14 amino acids. The CDR3 loop is CASTPPDRVDGYTF. CDR3 sequence (DNA): TGTGCCAGCACTCCTCCGGACAGGGTGGATGGCTACACCTTC.

This clonotype counts as medium-sized. The DNA for the CDR3 is TGCAGTGCTCCGGGACTAAGCTTCTACGAGCAGTACTTC. Amino acid sequence: CSAPGLSFYEQYF. The gene calls are TRBV20-1 and TRBJ2-7; 7 positions match TRBD2. The CDR3 runs 13 residues. CDR1 is DFQATT and CDR2 is SNEGSKA in the germline V gene (reference sequence). The V segment lost 5 bases and the J segment 3 bases; nucleotides outside the gene matches: 7.

Sample share makes this clonotype large (0.1 to 1%). The V and J genes are TRBV24-1 and TRBJ1-4, with 8 bases fitting TRBD1. CDR3 length: 15 amino acids. CDR1 is KGHDR and CDR2 is SFDVKD in the germline V gene. Trimming cost V 4 bases and J 7 bases; bases outside gene matches: 7. CDR3 amino acids: CATSDDGQGGEKLFF. The CDR3 bases are TGTGCCACCAGTGACGATGGACAGGGAGGTGAAAAACTGTTTTTT.

This clonotype came up a few times. CDR3 protein: CASNRGTDTQYF. In DNA, the CDR3 is TGTGCCAGCAACAGGGGCACAGATACGCAGTATTTT. The rearrangement links TRBV3-1 to TRBJ2-3, with D possibly being TRBD1 (6 bases). Germline loops: CDR1 LGHDT, CDR2 YNNKEL (reference sequence). Trimming cost V 7 bases and J 1 base, with 6 bases left between them. CDR3 length equals 12 residues.

This clonotype is large. The chain couples TRBV7-9 to TRBJ2-1, with 13 bases identical to TRBD2. CDR1 and CDR2 (germline): SEHNR, FQNEAQ (reference sequence). The V gene end was trimmed by 4 bases and the J gene end by 6 bases; junction bases not matched to a gene: 6. This CDR3 region has 16 residues. The chain's CDR3 is CASSSGTSGTVNEQFF. In DNA form, the CDR3 reads TGTGCCAGCAGCTCGGGGACTAGCGGGACGGTCAATGAGCAGTTCTTC.

By share, this clonotype ranks as medium-sized. The rearrangement links TRBV27 to TRBJ2-7, with 11 bases matching TRBD2. The CDR3 extends over 16 amino acids. The V gene end was trimmed by 1 base and the J gene end by 0 bases; junction bases not matched to a gene: 2. CDR1 and CDR2 (germline): MNHEY, SMNVEV (reference sequence). In nucleotides, the CDR3 is TGTGCCAGCAGTTTATACGGGACTAGCGGCTCCTACGAGCAGTACTTC. Translation gives CASSLYGTSGSYEQYF.

This clonotype is labeled large. The rearrangement joins TRBV19 to TRBJ1-5, with TRBD1 matching over 8 bases. Germline CDR1 reads LNHDA; CDR2 reads SQIVND (reference sequence). Germline trimming cut 5 bases from V and 3 bases from J; bases unmatched to any gene: 18. This CDR3 region has 19 residues. CDR3 in DNA: TGTGCCAGTAGTCCTGGACAGGGACGAGCGGCAGGGTTCAATCAGCCCCAGCATTTT. Translated, it gives CASSPGQGRAAGFNQPQHF.

A few counts support this clonotype. In DNA form, the CDR3 reads TGTGCCAGCAGTCGACCTCAAGAGACCCAGTACTTC. It yields the protein CASSRPQETQYF. The chain has TRBV6-2 or TRBV6-3 and TRBJ2-5; D is ambiguous. The germline CDR1 and CDR2 sequences are MNHEY and SVGEGT. The CDR3 has 12 residues. Trimming removed 5 bases at V and 2 bases at J, with 6 bases between.

The genes are TRBV9 and TRBJ2-3; a weak D match, TRBD2 (6 bases). This CDR3 has 15 amino acids. Germline loops: CDR1 SGDLS, CDR2 YYNGEE. V dropped 0 bases and J dropped 1 base, with 9 bases sitting between them. CDR3 nucleotides: TGTGCCAGCAGCGTAGGGGTAGCGGGCACAGATACGCAGTATTTT. It translates to CASSVGVAGTDTQYF.

The V gene is TRBV4-3, the J gene TRBJ2-1, with D uncertain. The V gene's germline CDR1 is LGHNA and CDR2 YSLEER. The V gene lost 3 bases and the J gene lost 9 bases, with 18 bases spanning the gap. CDR3 length: 15 residues. CDR3 nucleotides: TGCGCCAGCAGCCAGAATCGGGTCTCAGGTAGTGAGCAGTTCTTC. Amino acid sequence: CASSQNRVSGSEQFF.

This clonotype ranks as large. V usage is TRBV27 and J usage is TRBJ1-6; 7 bases are a match to TRBD1. In germline, CDR1 is MNHEY, CDR2 SMNVEV (reference sequence). J gave up 4 bases and V 6 bases, and 9 bases lay outside the gene matches. The CDR3 has 16 amino acids. The CDR3 loop reads CASRLLGTAYNSPLHF. DNA of the CDR3: TGTGCCAGCAGACTTCTGGGGACAGCATATAATTCACCCCTCCACTTT.

By proportion, this clonotype is large. DNA of the CDR3: TGTGCCAGCTCACCCGCTCTCGTTGGGGCTGGGGCCAACGTCCTGACTTTC. Translated: CASSPALVGAGANVLTF. The chain combines TRBV18 with TRBJ2-6, with D uncertain. This CDR3 comprises 17 residues. The ends were cut back, 3 bases at V and 2 bases at J, with 14 bases in the middle. CDR1 is KGHSH and CDR2 is LQKENI in the germline V gene.

With regard to this clonotype: A much larger clone lies a single base off, so this may be a read error. The chain couples TRBV20-1 to TRBJ2-1, with 9 bases fitting TRBD1. The germline CDR1 and CDR2 sequences are DFQATT and SNEGSKA (reference sequence). V gave up 4 bases and J gave up 1 base; unmatched junction bases: 5. This CDR3 comprises 15 residues. CDR3 loop: CSAKQGAPSYNEQFF. The CDR3 bases are TGCAGTGCTAAACAGGGGGCCCCTTCCTACAATGAGCAGTTCTTC.

This clonotype was seen a few times. The rearrangement joins TRBV13 to TRBJ2-5; maybe TRBD1 (6 bases). CDR1 and CDR2 (germline): PRHDT, FYEKMQ (reference sequence). V gave up 5 bases and J gave up 5 bases, with 9 bases separating them. The CDR3 is 12 residues long. CDR3 bases: TGTGCCAGCAGCCAGGGGCGGGAGACCCAGTACTTC. Protein sequence: CASSQGRETQYF.

This clonotype is large (0.1 to 1%). J is TRBJ1-2 and V is TRBV19; the D gene is possibly TRBD1 (6 bases). The CDR3 length is 15 residues. V lost 5 bases to trimming and J lost 0 bases, with 13 bases between them. In germline, CDR1 is LNHDA, CDR2 SQIVND (reference sequence). The CDR3 nucleotides are TGTGCCAGTAGTTCAGGGGACTTGACTAACTATGGCTACACCTTC. This translates into CASSSGDLTNYGYTF.